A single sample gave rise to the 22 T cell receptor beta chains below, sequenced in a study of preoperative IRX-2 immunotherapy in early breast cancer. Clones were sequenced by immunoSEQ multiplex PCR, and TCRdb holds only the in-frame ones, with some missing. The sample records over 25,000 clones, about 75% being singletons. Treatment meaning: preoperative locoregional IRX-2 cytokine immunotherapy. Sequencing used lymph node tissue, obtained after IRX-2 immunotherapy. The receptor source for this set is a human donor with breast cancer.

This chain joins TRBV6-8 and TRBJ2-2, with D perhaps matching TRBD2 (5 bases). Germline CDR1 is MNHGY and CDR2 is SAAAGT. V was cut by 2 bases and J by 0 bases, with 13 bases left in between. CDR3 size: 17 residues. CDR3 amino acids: CASSYRPTGTNTGELFF. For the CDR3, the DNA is TGTGCCAGCAGTTACCGGCCGACGGGAACGAACACCGGGGAGCTGTTTTTT.

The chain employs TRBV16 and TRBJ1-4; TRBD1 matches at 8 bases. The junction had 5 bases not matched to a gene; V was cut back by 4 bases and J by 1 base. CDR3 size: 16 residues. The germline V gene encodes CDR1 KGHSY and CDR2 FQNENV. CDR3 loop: CASSRLTGGTNEKLFF. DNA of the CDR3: TGTGCCAGCAGCCGCCTTACAGGGGGAACTAATGAAAAACTGTTTTTT.

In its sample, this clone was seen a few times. CDR3 amino acids: CASSYSAGTSETQYF. As DNA, the CDR3 is TGTGCCAGCAGTTACTCTGCAGGGACGTCGGAGACCCAGTACTTC. V usage is TRBV6-8 and J usage is TRBJ2-5, with D perhaps assigned TRBD1 or TRBD2 (5 bases each). CDR1 MNHGY and CDR2 SAAAGT come from the germline V gene. V lost 0 bases and J lost 5, with 13 bases in between. The CDR3 is 15 amino acids.

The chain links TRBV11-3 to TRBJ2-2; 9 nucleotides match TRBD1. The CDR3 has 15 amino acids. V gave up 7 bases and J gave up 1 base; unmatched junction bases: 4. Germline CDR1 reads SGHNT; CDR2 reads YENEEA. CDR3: CASTPGQGNTGELFF. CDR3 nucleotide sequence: TGTGCCAGCACCCCGGGACAGGGGAACACCGGGGAGCTGTTTTTT.

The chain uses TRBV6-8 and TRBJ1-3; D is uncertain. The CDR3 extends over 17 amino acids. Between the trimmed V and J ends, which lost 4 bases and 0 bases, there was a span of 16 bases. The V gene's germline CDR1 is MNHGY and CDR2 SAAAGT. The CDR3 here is CASSSMLYGSSGNTIYF. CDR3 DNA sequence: TGTGCCAGCAGTTCGATGTTGTACGGTAGCTCTGGAAACACCATATATTTT.

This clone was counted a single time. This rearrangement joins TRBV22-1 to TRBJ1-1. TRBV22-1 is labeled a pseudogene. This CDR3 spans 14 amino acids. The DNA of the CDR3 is TGTGCCAGCAGTCTTAGACCGGGCAACACTGAAGCTTTCTTT. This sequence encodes CASSLRPGNTEAFF.

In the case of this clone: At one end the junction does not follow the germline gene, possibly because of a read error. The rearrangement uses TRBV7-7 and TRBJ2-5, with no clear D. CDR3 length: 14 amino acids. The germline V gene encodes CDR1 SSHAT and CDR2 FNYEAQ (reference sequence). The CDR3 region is CASSLDRLPGTQYF. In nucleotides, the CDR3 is TGTGCTAGCAGCTTAGATCGACTTCCGGGGACCCAGTACTTC.

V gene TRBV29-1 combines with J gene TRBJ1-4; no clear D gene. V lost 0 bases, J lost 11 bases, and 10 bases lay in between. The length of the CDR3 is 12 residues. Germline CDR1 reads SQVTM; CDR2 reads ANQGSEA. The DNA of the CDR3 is TGCAGCGTTGAAGAAAGGGTTGGGAAACTGTTTTTT. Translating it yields CSVEERVGKLFF.

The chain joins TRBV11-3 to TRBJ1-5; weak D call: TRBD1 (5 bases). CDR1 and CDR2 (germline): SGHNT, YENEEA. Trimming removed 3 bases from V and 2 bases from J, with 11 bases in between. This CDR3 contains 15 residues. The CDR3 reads CASSLGQGGNQPQHF. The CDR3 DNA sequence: TGTGCCAGCAGCTTGGGGCAGGGCGGCAATCAGCCCCAGCATTTT. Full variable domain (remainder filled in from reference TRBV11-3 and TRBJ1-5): EAGVVQSPRYKIIEKKQPVAFWCNPISGHNTLYWYLQNLGQGPELLIRYENEEAVDDSQLPKDRFSAERLKGVDSTLKIQPAELGDSAVYLCASSLGQGGNQPQHFGDGTRLSIL.

DNA for the CDR3: TGTGCCAGCAGGACACAGGGGGCAATGAACACTGAAGCTTTCTTT. It yields the protein CASRTQGAMNTEAFF. This chain joins TRBV28 and TRBJ1-1; 9 bases agree with TRBD1. Germline loops: CDR1 MDHEN, CDR2 SYDVKM. The V segment lost 6 bases and the J segment 0 bases; nucleotides outside the gene matches: 5. CDR3 length: 15 amino acids. Variable domain in full (rest from reference TRBV28 and TRBJ1-1): DVKVTQSSRYLVKRTGEKVFLECVQDMDHENMFWYRQDPGLGLRLIYFSYDVKMKEKGDIPEGYSVSREKKERFSLILESASTNQTSMYLCASRTQGAMNTEAFFGQGTRLTVV.

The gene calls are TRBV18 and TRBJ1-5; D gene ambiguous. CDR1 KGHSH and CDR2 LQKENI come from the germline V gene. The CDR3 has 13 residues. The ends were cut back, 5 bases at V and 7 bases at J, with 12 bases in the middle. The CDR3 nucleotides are TGTGCCAGCTCAGGTGGCCGCCAACAGCCCCAGCATTTT. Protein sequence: CASSGGRQQPQHF.

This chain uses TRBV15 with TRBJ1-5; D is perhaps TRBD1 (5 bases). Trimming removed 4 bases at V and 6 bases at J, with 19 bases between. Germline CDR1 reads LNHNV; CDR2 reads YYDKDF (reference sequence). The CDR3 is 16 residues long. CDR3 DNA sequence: TGTGCCACCAGCACGGAGGTCAGGGAGGACGGTCAGCCCCAGCATTTT. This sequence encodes CATSTEVREDGQPQHF.

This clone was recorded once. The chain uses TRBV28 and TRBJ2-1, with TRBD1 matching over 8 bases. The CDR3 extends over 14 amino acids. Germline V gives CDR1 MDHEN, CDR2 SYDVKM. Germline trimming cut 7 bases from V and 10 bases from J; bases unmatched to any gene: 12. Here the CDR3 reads CASNGQGRGGEQFF. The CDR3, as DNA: TGTGCCAGCAACGGACAGGGAAGGGGCGGGGAGCAGTTCTTC. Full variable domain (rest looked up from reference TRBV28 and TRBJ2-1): DVKVTQSSRYLVKRTGEKVFLECVQDMDHENMFWYRQDPGLGLRLIYFSYDVKMKEKGDIPEGYSVSREKKERFSLILESASTNQTSMYLCASNGQGRGGEQFFGPGTRLTVL.

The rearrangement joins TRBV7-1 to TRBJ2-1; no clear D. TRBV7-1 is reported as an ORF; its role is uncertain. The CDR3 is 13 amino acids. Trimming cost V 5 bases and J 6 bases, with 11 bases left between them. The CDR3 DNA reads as TGTGCCAGCAGCCCCGGGCCCGCCAATGAGCAGTTCTTC. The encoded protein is CASSPGPANEQFF.

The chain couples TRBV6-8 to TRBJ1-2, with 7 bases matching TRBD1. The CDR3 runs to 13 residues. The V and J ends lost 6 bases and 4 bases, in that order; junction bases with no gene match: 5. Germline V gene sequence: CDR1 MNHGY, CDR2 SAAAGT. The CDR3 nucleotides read TGTGCCAGCAGCCCTACAGGGGCCTATGGCTACACCTTC. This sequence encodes CASSPTGAYGYTF.

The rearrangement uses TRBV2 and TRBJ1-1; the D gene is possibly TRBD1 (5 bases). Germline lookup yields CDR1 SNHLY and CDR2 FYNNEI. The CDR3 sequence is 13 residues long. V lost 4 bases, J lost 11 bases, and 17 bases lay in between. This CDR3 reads CASSVRDGSVAFF. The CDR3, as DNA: TGTGCCAGCAGTGTACGGGACGGATCTGTGGCTTTCTTT. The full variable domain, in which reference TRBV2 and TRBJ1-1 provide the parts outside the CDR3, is EPEVTQTPSHQVTQMGQEVILRCVPISNHLYFYWYRQILGQKVEFLVSFYNNEISEKSEIFDDQFSVERPDGSNFTLKIRSTKLEDSAMYFCASSVRDGSVAFFGQGTRLTVV.

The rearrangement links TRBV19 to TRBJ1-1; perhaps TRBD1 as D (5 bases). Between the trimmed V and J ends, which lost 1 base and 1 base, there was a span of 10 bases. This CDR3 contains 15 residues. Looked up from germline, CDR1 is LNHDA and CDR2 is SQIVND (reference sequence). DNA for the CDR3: TGTGCCAGTAGTATAGCGGGCCAGGGGAACACTGAAGCTTTCTTT. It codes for CASSIAGQGNTEAFF.

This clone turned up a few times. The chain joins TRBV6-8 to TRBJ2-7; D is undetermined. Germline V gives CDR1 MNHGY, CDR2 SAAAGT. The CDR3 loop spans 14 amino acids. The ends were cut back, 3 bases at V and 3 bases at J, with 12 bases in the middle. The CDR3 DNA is TGTGCCAGCAGTTATATCCAGACCCTCTACGAGCAGTACTTC. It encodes CASSYIQTLYEQYF.

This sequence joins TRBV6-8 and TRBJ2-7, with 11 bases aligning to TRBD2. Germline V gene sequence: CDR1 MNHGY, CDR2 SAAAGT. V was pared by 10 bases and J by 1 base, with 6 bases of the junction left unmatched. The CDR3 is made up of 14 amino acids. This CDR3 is CAIKGTSGSYEQYF. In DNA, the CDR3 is TGTGCCATCAAGGGGACTAGCGGATCCTACGAGCAGTACTTC.

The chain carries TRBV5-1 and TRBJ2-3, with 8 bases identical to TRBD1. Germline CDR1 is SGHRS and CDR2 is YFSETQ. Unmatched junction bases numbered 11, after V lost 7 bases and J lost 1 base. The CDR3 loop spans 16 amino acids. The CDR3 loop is CASSRAGQGGTDTQYF. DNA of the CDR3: TGCGCCAGCTCCCGCGCTGGACAGGGAGGCACAGATACGCAGTATTTT. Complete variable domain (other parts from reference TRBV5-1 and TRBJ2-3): KAGVTQTPRYLIKTRGQQVTLSCSPISGHRSVSWYQQTPGQGLQFLFEYFSETQRNKGNFPGRFSGRQFSNSRSEMNVSTLELGDSALYLCASSRAGQGGTDTQYFGPGTRLTVL.

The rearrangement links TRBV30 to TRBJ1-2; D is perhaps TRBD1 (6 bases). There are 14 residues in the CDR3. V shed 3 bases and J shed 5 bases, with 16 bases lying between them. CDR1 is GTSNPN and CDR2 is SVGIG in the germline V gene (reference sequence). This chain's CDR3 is CAWRPGTQGYGYTF. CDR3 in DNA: TGTGCCTGGAGACCAGGAACCCAGGGGTATGGCTACACCTTC.

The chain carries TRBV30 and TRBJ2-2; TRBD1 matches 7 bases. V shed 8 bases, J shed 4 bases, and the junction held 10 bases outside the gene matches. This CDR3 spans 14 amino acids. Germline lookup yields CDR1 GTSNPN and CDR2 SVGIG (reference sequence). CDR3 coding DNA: TGTGCCCGGACGAAAGAGGGGGCCACCGGGGAGCTGTTTTTT. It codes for CARTKEGATGELFF.